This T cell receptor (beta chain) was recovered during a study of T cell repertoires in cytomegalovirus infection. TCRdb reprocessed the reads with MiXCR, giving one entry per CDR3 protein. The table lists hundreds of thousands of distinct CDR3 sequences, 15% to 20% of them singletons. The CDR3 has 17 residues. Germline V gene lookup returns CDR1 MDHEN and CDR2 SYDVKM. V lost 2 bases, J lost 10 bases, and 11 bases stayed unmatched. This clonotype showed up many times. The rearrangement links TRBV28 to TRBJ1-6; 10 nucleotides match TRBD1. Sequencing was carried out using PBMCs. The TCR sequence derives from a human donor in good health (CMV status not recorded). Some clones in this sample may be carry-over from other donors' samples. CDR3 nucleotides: TGTGCCAGCAGTTTAGAACCGGGACAGGGGTTAGGCTCACCCCTCCACTTT. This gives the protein CASSLEPGQGLGSPLHF.